Described below is a single T cell receptor (beta chain) sequence and its context. As yet, its antigen is unknown. These data come from a study of CD8 T cells in ankylosing spondylitis. Quantitative 5'-RACE with molecular barcodes produced the TCR beta libraries. TCRdb re-called the 5' RACE reads through MiXCR, storing one row per CDR3 protein. Of about 750,000 distinct CDR3 sequences in the sample, around a fifth were seen once. Study-wide findings and caveats: CD8+ cells made up the disease-linked clones, which were relatively rare in peripheral blood. Enrichment of disease-linked clones was reportedly significant in matched ankylosing spondylitis synovial fluid. Within ankylosing spondylitis blood, a TCR beta motif made up of eight or nine highly homologous variants appeared to be characteristic. Prior work had noted some motif variants in reactive arthritis blood and synovial fluid.

Trimming took off 6 bases at V and 8 bases at J, with 15 bases between the two ends. The germline CDR1 and CDR2 sequences are SGHAT and FQNNGV. This CDR3 has 13 amino acids. The chain employs TRBV11-2 and TRBJ2-3; D uncertain. This clonotype was obtained from a male donor with ankylosing spondylitis. Sequencing input: blood, either unsorted or a sorted T cell fraction (not recorded which). CDR3 region: CASRNPGPPTQYF. As DNA, the CDR3 is TGTGCCAGCAGAAACCCGGGTCCCCCTACGCAGTATTTT.